The 16 T cell receptor beta chains reported below all come from one sample, sequenced in a study of vaccination and CD4 T cells after COVID-19. At the Johns Hopkins FTIC core, DNA taken from cultured CD4+ T cells was sequenced by way of the Oncomine TCR Beta short-read assay. MiXCR, applied by TCRdb to the PCR reads, yields one record per CDR3 protein. This table holds around 18,000 distinct CDR3 sequences, 51% found once. Their antigen targets remain unknown. The treatment here: approximately 10-day PBMC culture with coronavirus spike peptide pools or control peptides (ViraFEST assay). The specimen was CD4+ T cells from blood, cultured in vitro, collected before SARS-CoV-2 vaccination. The source is a human donor who had recovered from COVID-19.

This chain joins TRBV20-1 and TRBJ2-7; TRBD2 agrees at 14 bases. With 3 bases clipped from V and 6 bases from J, the junction kept 10 bases outside the gene matches. Germline V gene data show CDR1 as DFQATT and CDR2 as SNEGSKA (reference sequence). This CDR3 contains 16 residues. For the CDR3, the DNA is TGCAGTGCTAGTTTGGTCCAGACTAGCGGGAGGGGCGAGCAGTACTTC. Translating gives CSASLVQTSGRGEQYF.

This clonotype was observed a few times. This sequence joins TRBV2 and TRBJ1-6; D is unresolved. CDR1 SNHLY and CDR2 FYNNEI come from the germline V gene. The CDR3 runs to 13 residues. Trimming removed 5 bases from V and 7 bases from J, with 9 bases in between. The CDR3 spells CASSPAENSPLHF. As DNA, the CDR3 is TGTGCCAGCAGTCCAGCGGAGAATTCACCCCTCCACTTT.

This clonotype was detected a few times. The chain recombines TRBV20-1 with TRBJ2-1; D is unclear. Germline CDR1 is DFQATT and CDR2 is SNEGSKA (reference sequence). This CDR3 has 12 residues. V was trimmed by 5 bases and J by 7 bases, leaving 12 bases between them. In DNA form, the CDR3 reads TGCAGTGCTCCTTGGCGCCATAATGAGCAGTTCTTC. Protein sequence: CSAPWRHNEQFF.

The V gene is TRBV20-1, the J gene TRBJ2-1, with D uncertain. Trimming cost V 1 base and J 2 bases, with 6 bases left between them. CDR1 is DFQATT, CDR2 SNEGSKA, per germline (reference sequence). This CDR3 contains 13 residues. DNA of the CDR3: TGCAGTGCTAGAGGTCTGGCCTACAATGAGCAGTTCTTC. Translated: CSARGLAYNEQFF.

The chain combines TRBV28 with TRBJ1-2, with TRBD1 matching 9 bases. CDR3 size: 15 residues. Unmatched junction bases numbered 6, after V lost 5 bases and J lost 2 bases. Germline loops: CDR1 MDHEN, CDR2 SYDVKM. The CDR3 reads CASSVSGTGNYGYTF. The DNA for the CDR3 is TGTGCCAGCAGTGTATCCGGGACAGGGAACTATGGCTACACCTTC.

This chain uses TRBV20-1 with TRBJ2-3, with D perhaps being TRBD1 or TRBD2 (5 bases each). In germline, CDR1 is DFQATT, CDR2 SNEGSKA (reference sequence). The CDR3 length is 14 residues. V lost 6 bases and J lost 2, with 15 bases in between. The CDR3 loop reads CSALDLGTTDTQYF. Here the CDR3 DNA reads TGCAGTGCCCTCGACCTAGGGACCACAGATACGCAGTATTTT.

The CDR3, as DNA: TGTGCCAGCTCGCTATACCTTGGTTCACCCCTCCACTTT. Its protein product is CASSLYLGSPLHF. The chain is built from TRBV12-3 or TRBV12-4 and TRBJ1-6, with D hard to call. Between the trimmed V and J ends, which lost 8 bases and 9 bases, there was a span of 14 bases. The CDR3 consists of 13 residues.

The chain joins TRBV10-2 to TRBJ1-5; D remains ambiguous. The CDR3 runs to 14 residues. CDR1 is WSHSY, CDR2 SAAADI, per germline. Trimming left V 2 bases short and J 9 bases short, with 14 bases between. CDR3 sequence (DNA): TGCGCCAGCAGTGAGGCGGGCTCGGGGTTGCCCCAGCATTTT. It is translated as CASSEAGSGLPQHF.

The genes are TRBV11-3 and TRBJ1-1, with D possibly matching TRBD1 (5 bases). The CDR3 has 13 amino acids. V lost 5 bases, J lost 5 bases, and 12 bases lay in between. The germline V gene encodes CDR1 SGHNT and CDR2 YENEEA. CDR3 DNA sequence: TGTGCCAGCAGCCTGCATGGGGGAACTGAAGCTTTCTTT. This gives the protein CASSLHGGTEAFF.

This clonotype is judged medium-sized. The chain carries TRBV2 and TRBJ2-7; the match to TRBD1 covers 7 bases. V gave up 6 bases and J gave up 7 bases; unmatched junction bases: 6. This CDR3 has 12 residues. Germline V CDR1 and CDR2: SNHLY, FYNNEI. CDR3 region: CASSRGQSEQYF. CDR3 in DNA: TGTGCCAGCAGCCGGGGACAGAGTGAGCAGTACTTC. Full variable domain (missing parts from reference TRBV2 and TRBJ2-7): EPEVTQTPSHQVTQMGQEVILRCVPISNHLYFYWYRQILGQKVEFLVSFYNNEISEKSEIFDDQFSVERPDGSNFTLKIRSTKLEDSAMYFCASSRGQSEQYFGPGTRLTVT.

The genes are TRBV20-1 and TRBJ2-7; tentative D call: TRBD2 (7 bases). Germline CDR1 and CDR2: DFQATT and SNEGSKA (reference sequence). The CDR3 sequence is 14 residues long. The V gene lost 0 bases and the J gene lost 3 bases, with 12 bases spanning the gap. The CDR3 DNA reads as TGCAGTGCTAGAGAACGGGGGGCAAGCTACGAGCAGTACTTC. Translation: CSARERGASYEQYF.

This clonotype was observed a handful of times. The chain has TRBV25-1 and TRBJ2-2; perhaps TRBD2 as D (6 bases). Deletions cut 3 bases from V and 5 bases from J, with 16 bases between. This CDR3 contains 16 residues. Germline lookup yields CDR1 MGHDK and CDR2 SYGVNS. The CDR3 bases are TGTGCCAGCAGTGAGGGGGGAAGGGGAAGGACCGGGGAGCTGTTTTTT. This gives the protein CASSEGGRGRTGELFF.

This clonotype was observed a single time. The chain employs TRBV19 and TRBJ1-1, with 8 bases fitting TRBD1. This CDR3 spans 16 amino acids. In germline, CDR1 is LNHDA, CDR2 SQIVND (reference sequence). The ends lost 2 bases at V and 0 bases at J; junction bases unmatched: 5. The CDR3 sequence is CASSIPRTGMNTEAFF. CDR3 nucleotide sequence: TGTGCCAGTAGTATACCCCGGACAGGGATGAACACTGAAGCTTTCTTT.

The chain combines TRBV19 with TRBJ2-7; 8 bases fit TRBD2. With V trimmed by 5 bases and J by 6 bases, 9 bases remained unmatched. The CDR3 runs 14 residues. Germline lookup yields CDR1 LNHDA and CDR2 SQIVND (reference sequence). DNA for the CDR3: TGTGCCAGTAGTCCCTCAGCGGGAGCGGGCGAGCAGTACTTC. Translating it yields CASSPSAGAGEQYF.

The V gene is TRBV23-1, the J gene TRBJ2-5; tentatively, D is TRBD1 (5 bases). TRBV23-1 belongs to the ORF category, with a function that is uncertain. The CDR3 contains 11 residues. The CDR3 spells CVTGRVETQYF. The CDR3, as DNA: TGCGTAACAGGACGAGTCGAGACCCAGTACTTC.

This sequence joins TRBV7-3 and TRBJ1-1; TRBD1 matches 7 bases. V gave up 2 bases and J gave up 6 bases; unmatched junction bases: 6. The CDR3 totals 14 residues. The germline CDR1 and CDR2 sequences are SGHTA and FQGTGA. CDR3: CASSLGTARAEAFF. CDR3 sequence (DNA): TGTGCCAGCAGCTTAGGGACAGCGCGCGCTGAAGCTTTCTTT. Together with reference TRBV7-3 and TRBJ1-1, the CDR3 gives the full variable domain: GAGVSQTPSNKVTEKGKYVELRCDPISGHTALYWYRQSLGQGPEFLIYFQGTGAADDSGLPNDRFFAVRPEGSVSTLKIQRTERGDSAVYLCASSLGTARAEAFFGQGTRLTVV.